Sequencing of this T cell receptor beta chain was carried out in a study of blood T cell repertoires in COVID-19. Across the study: COVID-19 samples from acute and convalescent phases originated in the United States, Italy and Spain. PBMCs, B-cell-depleted T cells, or T cells provided the cDNA or gDNA that made up the material.

Germline V gives CDR1 MNHEY, CDR2 SMNVEV (reference sequence). CDR3 size: 18 residues. The ends were cut back, 7 bases at V and 10 bases at J, with 29 bases in the middle. Authors' processing steps: The assay estimated nucleated cells by amplifying reference gene primers. Data came from immunoSEQ multiplex PCR; TCRdb stores just in-frame clones and leaves some out. The DNA gave D and trimming, while V, J and clone size come from that table. This table has some 150,000 clones, roughly 84% appearing once. This receptor was taken from a human donor with acute or convalescent COVID-19. The donor label of this sample is uncertain. The rearrangement links TRBV27 to TRBJ1-6; a possible D gene is TRBD1 (5 bases). Sequencing input: peripheral blood. DNA of the CDR3: TGTGCCAGCAACGCTAGGGTGGACACGGGCCACCTCGGGTCACCCCTCCACTTT. Its protein product is CASNARVDTGHLGSPLHF.